The source of this T cell receptor beta chain is a study of CD8 T cells in Susac syndrome. General study results and limits: It was acknowledged in the study that the number of individuals who were included in its TCR sequencing and HLA analysis was relatively small.

TCR beta was sequenced from blood CD8+ and CD4+ T cells. Comments on this clonotype: Its specificity is unknown.

Random hexamers were used to reverse transcribe an amount of roughly 0.45 to 1 ug RNA. Multiplex PCR with immunoSEQ amplified the TCR beta CDR3 across 54 Vbeta and 13 Jbeta. TCRdb re-analysed the immunoSEQ multiplex PCR reads in MiXCR, keeping a single row per CDR3 protein. The sample yields roughly 200,000 distinct CDR3 sequences, approximately 96% seen once. Trimming pared 3 bases from V and 5 bases from J, leaving 10 bases between. Germline CDR1 MNHEY, CDR2 SMNVEV (reference sequence). The CDR3 consists of 13 residues. This sequence originates from a human donor with multiple sclerosis. The sample comprised CD8+ T cells from PBMCs. The chain joins TRBV27 to TRBJ1-2; the D gene is possibly TRBD1 (6 bases). The CDR3 DNA is TGTGCCAGCAGTTTTGGGACACATTATGGCTACACCTTC. It translates to CASSFGTHYGYTF.